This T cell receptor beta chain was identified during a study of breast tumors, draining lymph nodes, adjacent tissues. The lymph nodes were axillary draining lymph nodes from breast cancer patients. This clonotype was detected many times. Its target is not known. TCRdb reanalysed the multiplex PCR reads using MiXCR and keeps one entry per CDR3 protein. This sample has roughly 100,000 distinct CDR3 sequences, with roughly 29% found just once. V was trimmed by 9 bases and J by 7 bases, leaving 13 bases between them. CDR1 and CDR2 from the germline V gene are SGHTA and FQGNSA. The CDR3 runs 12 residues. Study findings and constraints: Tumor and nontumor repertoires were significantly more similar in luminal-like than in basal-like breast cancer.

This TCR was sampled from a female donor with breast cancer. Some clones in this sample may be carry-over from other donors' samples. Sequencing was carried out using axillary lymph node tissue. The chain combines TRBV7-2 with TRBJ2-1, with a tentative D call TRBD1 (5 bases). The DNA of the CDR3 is TGTGCCAGTTCTCAGGGTCGGAATGAGCAGTTCTTC. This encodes CASSQGRNEQFF.